This passage covers 11 T cell receptor beta chains from one sample sequenced in a study of CXCR3-negative and CXCR3-positive naive CD8 T cells. The authors made the TRB cDNA libraries by 5' RACE using UMI labels. TCRdb reprocessed the 5' RACE reads, with one entry per CDR3 protein and no DNA. Its clone listing holds some 50,000 distinct CDR3 sequences. The sequenced sample was naive CXCR3- CD8+ T cells from blood. Subset specified: CD45RO-CCR7+CD27+CD95- naive CD8+ T cells lacking CXCR3 (TNR3-). These receptors all come from a human donor in good health. Some clones in this sample may be carry-over from other donors' samples.

The rearrangement links TRBV29-1 to TRBJ2-5; TCRdb calls TRBD1, which cannot be checked without DNA. This CDR3 has 17 residues. CDR1 is SQVTM, CDR2 ANQGSEA, per germline. The CDR3 spells CSVEDLGPDRPQETQYF.

The chain recombines TRBV5-1 with TRBJ2-7. The CDR3 length is 11 residues. Germline CDR1 and CDR2: SGHRS and YFSETQ. CDR3 protein: CASTSSYEQYF.

CDR3 loop: CASRAPDRDKETQYF. The chain combines TRBV6-5 with TRBJ2-5; the D call of TRBD2 rests on TCRdb alone, since no DNA is present to check it. CDR1 is MNHEY, CDR2 SVGAGI, per germline. This CDR3 has 15 residues.

The chain is built from TRBV5-6 and TRBJ2-1; TCRdb's assignment of TRBD1 cannot be checked, as there is no DNA. This CDR3 is 15 amino acids long. Looked up from germline, CDR1 is SGHDT and CDR2 is YYEEEE. The chain's CDR3 is CASSLAGQGGYEQFF.

The gene calls are TRBV9 and TRBJ2-1. CDR1 is SGDLS and CDR2 is YYNGEE in the germline V gene. The CDR3 has 16 amino acids. Here the CDR3 reads CASSPNEAGEYNEQFF. Using reference TRBV9 and TRBJ2-1 for the parts outside the CDR3, the full variable domain is DSGVTQTPKHLITATGQRVTLRCSPRSGDLSVYWYQQSLDQGLQFLIQYYNGEERAKGNILERFSAQQFPDLHSELNLSSLELGDSALYFCASSPNEAGEYNEQFFGPGTRLTVL.

The V gene is TRBV7-2, the J gene TRBJ1-2; TCRdb selects TRBD1, and the lack of DNA leaves this call unchecked. From germline, CDR1 is SGHTA and CDR2 FQGNSA. The CDR3 length is 15 residues. The CDR3 loop is CASSPPGTGGDGYTF. Based on the CDR3 plus reference TRBV7-2 and TRBJ1-2, the full variable domain is GAGVSQSPSNKVTEKGKDVELRCDPISGHTALYWYRQSLGQGLEFLIYFQGNSAPDKSGLPSDRFSAERTGGSVSTLTIQRTQQEDSAVYLCASSPPGTGGDGYTFGSGTRLTVV.

This chain's CDR3 is CSYSTGGNEKLFF. The chain carries TRBV29-1 and TRBJ1-4; there is no DNA to check the TCRdb D call of TRBD1. Germline V gene lookup returns CDR1 SQVTM and CDR2 ANQGSEA. The CDR3 covers 13 residues.

V usage is TRBV24-1 and J usage is TRBJ2-7; TCRdb calls TRBD1, which cannot be checked without DNA. Germline assignment: CDR1 KGHDR and CDR2 SFDVKD. This CDR3 region has 14 residues. The CDR3 protein is CATSEGGGPYEQYF.

The chain links TRBV5-6 to TRBJ2-3; TCRdb's D call, TRBD1, is unchecked because there is no DNA. Germline assignment: CDR1 SGHDT and CDR2 YYEEEE. This CDR3 has 13 residues. The CDR3 loop reads CASSPQGPDTQYF.

The gene calls are TRBV28 and TRBJ2-7; the D gene TCRdb calls, TRBD1, cannot be checked with no DNA. The CDR3 has 15 residues. Germline lookup yields CDR1 MDHEN and CDR2 SYDVKM. CDR3 protein: CASSLRLTGFVGQYF.

V is TRBV7-9 and J is TRBJ2-7; TCRdb's D gene call, TRBD1, goes unchecked for lack of DNA. The CDR3 sequence is 16 residues long. The germline CDR1 and CDR2 sequences are SEHNR and FQNEAQ (reference sequence). This chain's CDR3 is CASSLETGYGLYEQYF.